This TCR beta chain was captured by sequencing in a study of OX40 agonist ivuxolimab in advanced cancers. Study-wide context: Treatment of patients was with ivuxolimab, an agonistic anti-OX40 (CD134) antibody. Every 2 weeks, patients received ivuxolimab intravenously, dosed at 0.01 to 10 mg/kg. Among those enrolled, mean age was about 58 years (range roughly 20 to 80) and 70% to 85% were male.

The V gene's germline CDR1 is SEHNR and CDR2 FQNEAQ (reference sequence). The CDR3 runs 17 residues. Trimming removed 5 bases at V and 4 bases at J, with 22 bases between. Using immunoSEQ multiplex PCR, the repertoire was profiled, and TCRdb retains in-frame clones only, with some absent. The sample lists tens of thousands of clones; approximately 90% were seen once. V usage is TRBV7-9 and J usage is TRBJ2-3; D possibly matches TRBD1 or TRBD2 (5 bases each). Sequencing was performed on CD4+ or CD8+ T cells sorted from blood, taken in a trial of the OX40 agonist ivuxolimab. The sequence came from an adult with an advanced solid tumor such as melanoma, head and neck, liver or kidney cancer. The CDR3 DNA sequence: TGTGCCAGCAGCCGCCGTGGCGCAGGGACGATGGCAGATACGCAGTATTTT. Amino acid sequence: CASSRRGAGTMADTQYF.